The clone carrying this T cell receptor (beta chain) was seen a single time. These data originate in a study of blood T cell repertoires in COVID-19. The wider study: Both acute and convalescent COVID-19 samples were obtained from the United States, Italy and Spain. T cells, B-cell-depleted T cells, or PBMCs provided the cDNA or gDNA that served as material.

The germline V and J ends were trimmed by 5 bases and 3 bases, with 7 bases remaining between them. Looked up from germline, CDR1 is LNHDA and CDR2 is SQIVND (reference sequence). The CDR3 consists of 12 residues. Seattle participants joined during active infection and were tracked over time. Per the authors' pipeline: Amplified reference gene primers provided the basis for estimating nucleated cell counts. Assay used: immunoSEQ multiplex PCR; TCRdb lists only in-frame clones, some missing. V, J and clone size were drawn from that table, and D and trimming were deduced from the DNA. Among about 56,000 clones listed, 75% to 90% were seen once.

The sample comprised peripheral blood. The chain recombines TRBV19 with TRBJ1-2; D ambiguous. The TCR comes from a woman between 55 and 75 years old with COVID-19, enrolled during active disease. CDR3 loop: CASSARDYGYTF. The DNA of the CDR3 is TGTGCCAGTAGTGCCCGGGACTATGGCTACACCTTC.